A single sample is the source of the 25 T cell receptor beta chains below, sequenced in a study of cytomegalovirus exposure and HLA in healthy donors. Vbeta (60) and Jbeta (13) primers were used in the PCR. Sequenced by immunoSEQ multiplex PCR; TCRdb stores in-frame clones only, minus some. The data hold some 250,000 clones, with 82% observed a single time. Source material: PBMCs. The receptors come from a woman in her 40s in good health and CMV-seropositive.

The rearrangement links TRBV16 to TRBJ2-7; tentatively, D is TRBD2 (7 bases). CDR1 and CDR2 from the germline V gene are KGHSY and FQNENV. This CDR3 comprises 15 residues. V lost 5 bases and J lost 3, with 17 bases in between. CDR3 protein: CASSSGGAGLYEQYF. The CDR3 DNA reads TGTGCCAGCAGCTCTGGGGGGGCAGGGCTCTACGAGCAGTACTTC.

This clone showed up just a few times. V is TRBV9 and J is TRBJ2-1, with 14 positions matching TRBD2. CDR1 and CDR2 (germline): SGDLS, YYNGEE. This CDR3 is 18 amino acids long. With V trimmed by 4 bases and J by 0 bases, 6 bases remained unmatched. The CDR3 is CASSPRLAGGASYNEQFF. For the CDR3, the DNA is TGTGCCAGCAGCCCCCGACTAGCGGGGGGGGCCTCCTACAATGAGCAGTTCTTC. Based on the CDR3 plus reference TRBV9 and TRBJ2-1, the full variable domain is DSGVTQTPKHLITATGQRVTLRCSPRSGDLSVYWYQQSLDQGLQFLIQYYNGEERAKGNILERFSAQQFPDLHSELNLSSLELGDSALYFCASSPRLAGGASYNEQFFGPGTRLTVL.

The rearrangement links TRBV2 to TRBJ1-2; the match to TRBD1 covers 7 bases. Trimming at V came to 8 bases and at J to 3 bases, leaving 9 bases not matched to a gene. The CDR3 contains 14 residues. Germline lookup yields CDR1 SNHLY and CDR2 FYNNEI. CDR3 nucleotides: TGTGCCAGCCTCCCCCGACAGGGAGACTATGGCTACACCTTC. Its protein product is CASLPRQGDYGYTF.

DNA of the CDR3: TGTGCCAGCAGTAAATCCGATACGCAGTATTTT. Its protein is CASSKSDTQYF. The chain employs TRBV7-9 and TRBJ2-3; D is undetermined. V lost 6 bases to trimming and J lost 6 bases, with 7 bases between them. Germline CDR1 and CDR2: SEHNR and FQNEAQ (reference sequence). This CDR3 contains 11 residues.

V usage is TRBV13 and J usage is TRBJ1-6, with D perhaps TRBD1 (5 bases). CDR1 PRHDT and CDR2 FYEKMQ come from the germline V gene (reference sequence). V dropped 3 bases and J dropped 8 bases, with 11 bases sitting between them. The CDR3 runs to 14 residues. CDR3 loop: CASSFSQADSPLHF. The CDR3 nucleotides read TGTGCCAGCAGCTTTTCACAGGCTGATTCACCCCTCCACTTT.

The chain's CDR3 is CASSLRGGLEDTQYF. CDR3 sequence (DNA): TGTGCCAGCAGCTTACGTGGTGGTCTAGAGGATACGCAGTATTTT. The chain is built from TRBV7-3 and TRBJ2-3; D not resolved. Trimming removed 2 bases from V and 6 bases from J, with 15 bases in between. Looked up from germline, CDR1 is SGHTA and CDR2 is FQGTGA. CDR3 length equals 15 residues.

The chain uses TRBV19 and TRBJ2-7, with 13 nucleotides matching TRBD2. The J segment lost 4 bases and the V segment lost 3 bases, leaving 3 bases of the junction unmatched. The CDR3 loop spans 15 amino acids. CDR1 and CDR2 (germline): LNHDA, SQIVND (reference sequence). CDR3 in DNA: TGTGCCAGTAGTATTACTAGCGGGAGGGGGTACGAGCAGTACTTC. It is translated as CASSITSGRGYEQYF.

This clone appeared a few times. The CDR3 DNA sequence: TGTGCCAGCAACGGGGATAACACTGAAGCTTTCTTT. It encodes CASNGDNTEAFF. The chain joins TRBV6-1 to TRBJ1-1; no firm D call. CDR3 length: 12 residues. Trimming removed 7 bases from V and 2 bases from J, with 8 bases in between. Germline-derived CDR1 and CDR2 are MNHNS and SASEGT.

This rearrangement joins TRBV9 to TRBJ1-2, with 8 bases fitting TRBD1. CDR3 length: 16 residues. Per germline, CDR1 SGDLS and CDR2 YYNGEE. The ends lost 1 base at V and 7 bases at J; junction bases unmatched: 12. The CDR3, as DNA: TGTGCCAGCAGCGTAACCGCGTCGACAGGGGTAGGTGGCTACACCTTC. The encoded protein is CASSVTASTGVGGYTF.

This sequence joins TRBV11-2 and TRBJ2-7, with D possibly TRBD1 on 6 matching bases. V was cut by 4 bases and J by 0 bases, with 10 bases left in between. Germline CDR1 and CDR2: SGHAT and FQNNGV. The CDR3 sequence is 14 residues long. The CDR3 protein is CASSSDRSSYEQYF. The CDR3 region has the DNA TGTGCCAGCAGCTCCGACAGGAGCTCCTACGAGCAGTACTTC.

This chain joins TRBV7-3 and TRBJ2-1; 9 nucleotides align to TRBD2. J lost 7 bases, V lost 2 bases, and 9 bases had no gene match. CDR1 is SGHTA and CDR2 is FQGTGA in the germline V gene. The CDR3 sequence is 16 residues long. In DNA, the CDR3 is TGTGCCAGCAGCTTACGTAGCGGGGGAATTGGGAATGAGCAGTTCTTC. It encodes CASSLRSGGIGNEQFF.

The CDR3 region is CASSPDRLYGYTF. CDR3 in DNA: TGCGCCAGCAGCCCGGACAGACTATATGGCTACACCTTC. This sequence joins TRBV5-1 and TRBJ1-2; D may be TRBD1 (6 bases). From germline, CDR1 is SGHRS and CDR2 YFSETQ. This CDR3 has 13 amino acids. V was clipped by 4 bases and J by 5 bases, with 12 bases between them.

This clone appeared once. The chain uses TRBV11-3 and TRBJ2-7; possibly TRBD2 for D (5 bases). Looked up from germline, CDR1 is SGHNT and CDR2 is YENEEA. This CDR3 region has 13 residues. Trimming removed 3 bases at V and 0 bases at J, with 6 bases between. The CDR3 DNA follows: TGTGCCAGCAGCTTTGGGAGCTCCTACGAGCAGTACTTC. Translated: CASSFGSSYEQYF.

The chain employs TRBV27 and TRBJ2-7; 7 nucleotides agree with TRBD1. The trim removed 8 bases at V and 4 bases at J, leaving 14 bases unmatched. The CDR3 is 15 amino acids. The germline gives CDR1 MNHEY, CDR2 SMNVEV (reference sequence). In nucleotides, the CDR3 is TGTGCCAGCGCCTCTCCCGGGACAGCCTTTTACGAGCAGTACTTC. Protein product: CASASPGTAFYEQYF.

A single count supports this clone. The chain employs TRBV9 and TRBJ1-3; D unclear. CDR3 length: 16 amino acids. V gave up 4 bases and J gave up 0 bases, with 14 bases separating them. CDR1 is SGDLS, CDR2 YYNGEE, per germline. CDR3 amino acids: CASSPLLDSSGNTIYF. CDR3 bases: TGTGCCAGCAGCCCACTCCTCGACTCCTCTGGAAACACCATATATTTT.

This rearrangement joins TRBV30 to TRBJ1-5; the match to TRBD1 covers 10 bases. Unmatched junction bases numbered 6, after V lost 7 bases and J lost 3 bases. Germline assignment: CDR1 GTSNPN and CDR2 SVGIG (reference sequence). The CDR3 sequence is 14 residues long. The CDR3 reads CASSGTGDNQPQHF. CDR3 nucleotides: TGTGCCTCATCCGGGACAGGGGACAATCAGCCCCAGCATTTT.

Written as DNA, the CDR3 is TGTGCCAGCAGCTTAGAGACAGGGGGTTATGGCTACACCTTC. This translates into CASSLETGGYGYTF. This chain joins TRBV7-2 and TRBJ1-2, with 9 bases that match TRBD1. The germline CDR1 and CDR2 sequences are SGHTA and FQGNSA. The CDR3 contains 14 residues. Trimming cost V 1 base and J 5 bases; bases outside gene matches: 2.

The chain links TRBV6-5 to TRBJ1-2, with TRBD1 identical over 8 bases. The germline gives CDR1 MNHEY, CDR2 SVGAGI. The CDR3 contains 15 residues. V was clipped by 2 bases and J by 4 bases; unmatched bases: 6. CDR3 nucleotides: TGTGCCAGCAGTTACGCCGGGACAGGAGGCTATGGCTACACCTTC. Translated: CASSYAGTGGYGYTF.

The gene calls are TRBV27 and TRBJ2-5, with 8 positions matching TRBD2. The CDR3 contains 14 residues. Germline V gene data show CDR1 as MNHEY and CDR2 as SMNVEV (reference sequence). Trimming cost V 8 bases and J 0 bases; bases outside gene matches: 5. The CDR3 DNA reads TGTGCCAGCGGACTAGCAGCTAACCAAGAGACCCAGTACTTC. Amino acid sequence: CASGLAANQETQYF.

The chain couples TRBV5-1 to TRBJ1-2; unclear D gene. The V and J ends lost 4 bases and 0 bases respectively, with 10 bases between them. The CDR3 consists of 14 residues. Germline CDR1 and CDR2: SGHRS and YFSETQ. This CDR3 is CASSNRDPNYGYTF. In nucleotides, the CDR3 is TGCGCCAGCAGCAACCGGGATCCTAACTATGGCTACACCTTC.

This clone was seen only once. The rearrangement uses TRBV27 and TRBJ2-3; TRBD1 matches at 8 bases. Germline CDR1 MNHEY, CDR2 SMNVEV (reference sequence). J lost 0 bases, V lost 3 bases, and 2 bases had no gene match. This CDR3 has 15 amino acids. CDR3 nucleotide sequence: TGTGCCAGCAGTTTCCGACAGGGGAGCACAGATACGCAGTATTTT. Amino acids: CASSFRQGSTDTQYF.

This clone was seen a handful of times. CDR3 nucleotide sequence: TGTGCCAGCAGCGTAGGGAGGGGAGCTAACTATGGCTACACCTTC. Translating it yields CASSVGRGANYGYTF. This sequence joins TRBV9 and TRBJ1-2; possibly TRBD1 for D (5 bases). V was cut by 0 bases and J by 0 bases, with 9 bases left in between. CDR1 and CDR2 from the germline V gene are SGDLS and YYNGEE. The CDR3 is made up of 15 amino acids.

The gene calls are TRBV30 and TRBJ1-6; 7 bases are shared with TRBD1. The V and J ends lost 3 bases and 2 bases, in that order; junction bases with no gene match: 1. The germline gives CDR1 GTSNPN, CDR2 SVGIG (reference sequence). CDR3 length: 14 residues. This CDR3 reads CAWRTGPYNSPLHF. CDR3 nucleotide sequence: TGTGCCTGGAGGACAGGGCCCTATAATTCACCCCTCCACTTT.

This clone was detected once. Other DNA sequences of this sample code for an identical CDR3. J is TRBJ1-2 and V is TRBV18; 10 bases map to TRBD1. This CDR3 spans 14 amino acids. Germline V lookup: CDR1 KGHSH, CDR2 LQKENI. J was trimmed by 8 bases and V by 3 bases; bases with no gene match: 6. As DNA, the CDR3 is TGTGCCAGCTCACCGACGGACAGGGGGAACGGCTACACCTTC. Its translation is CASSPTDRGNGYTF.

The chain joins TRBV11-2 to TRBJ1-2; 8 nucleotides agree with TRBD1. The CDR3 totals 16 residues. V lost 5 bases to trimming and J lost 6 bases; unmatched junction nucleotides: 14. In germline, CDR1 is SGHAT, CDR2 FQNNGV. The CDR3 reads CASSTTRRGRADGYTF. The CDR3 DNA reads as TGTGCCAGCAGCACTACTCGCAGGGGGCGAGCGGATGGCTACACCTTC.